The T cell receptor beta chain under discussion was sequenced for a study of blood T cells in healthy people across ages. Peripheral blood from each donor was collected in a volume of approximately 9.5 milliliters. The V and J ends lost 3 bases and 10 bases respectively, with 7 bases between them. The CDR3 length is 11 residues. In germline, CDR1 is MGHDK, CDR2 SYGVNS. A sample-barcoded 5' primer and a J-beta primer mix were used in a second PCR of roughly 7 to 11 cycles. MiXCR, applied by TCRdb to the 5' RACE reads, yields one record per CDR3 protein. This table holds roughly 790,000 distinct CDR3 sequences, roughly 45% found once.

V and J are TRBV25-1 and TRBJ2-1; D is undetermined. Sequencing was carried out using blood. The TCR originated in a woman aged 55-70 years in good health. The CDR3 DNA reads TGTGCCAGCAGTGATACCTTGGAGCAGTTCTTC. It yields the protein CASSDTLEQFF.